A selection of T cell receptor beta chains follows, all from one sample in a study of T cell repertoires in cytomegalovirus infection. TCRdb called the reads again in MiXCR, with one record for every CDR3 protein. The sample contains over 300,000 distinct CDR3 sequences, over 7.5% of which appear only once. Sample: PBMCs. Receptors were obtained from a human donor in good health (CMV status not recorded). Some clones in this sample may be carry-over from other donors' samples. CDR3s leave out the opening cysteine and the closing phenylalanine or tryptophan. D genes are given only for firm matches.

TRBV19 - AKGSGSYEQY
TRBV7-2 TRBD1 ASSSGTGRGEKLF
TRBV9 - ASSVDMGEAF
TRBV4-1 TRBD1 ASSLDRVAGNTIY
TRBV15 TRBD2 ATSRGLAGDYEQY
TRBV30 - AWSAQPGRTGELF
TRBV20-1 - SARDQNGVEQPQH
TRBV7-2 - ASSLYGVDNQPQH
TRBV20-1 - SARHKARGRSVDNEQF
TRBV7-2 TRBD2 ASSPQRGGYEQY
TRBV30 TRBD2 AFAYGGSSYEQY
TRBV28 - ASSLSWQKGYEQY
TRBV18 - ASHAGISYEQY
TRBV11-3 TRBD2 ASSRTSGSSQY
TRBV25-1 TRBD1 ASSVWDRGGYNEQF
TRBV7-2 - ASSQVPGPAYEQY
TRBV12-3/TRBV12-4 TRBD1 ASSPGQVNTGELF
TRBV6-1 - ASRPGLSTDTQY
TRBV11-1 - ASSFDRMSSYEQY
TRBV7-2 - ASSLATGNYEQY
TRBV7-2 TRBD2 ASSRVASGSSRNEQF
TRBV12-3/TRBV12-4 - ASSLTGGSGNTIY
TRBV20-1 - SARTQAGANVLT
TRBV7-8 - ASSPTSSYEQY
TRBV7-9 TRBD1 ASRGGIDQPQH
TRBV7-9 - ASSLGAPNEQF
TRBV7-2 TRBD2 ASSRRTSGSVPGEQY
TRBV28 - ASSLDSRTADTQY
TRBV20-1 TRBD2 SARDIVGLDTGELF
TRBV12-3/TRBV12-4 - ASKADTQY
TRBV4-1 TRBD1 ASSPGQGPWNTEAF
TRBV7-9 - ASSLALTSTDTQY
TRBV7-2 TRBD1 ASSSPGQLGTGELF
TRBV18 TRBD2 ASSFTPLAGHYNEQF
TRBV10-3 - AISEEGPRNEQF
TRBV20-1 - SARAFGAGTYNEQF
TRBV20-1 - SASADFQETQY